These T cell receptor beta chains were read from a single sample in a study of T cells in Graves' hyperthyroidism and ophthalmopathy. TCRdb re-called the multiplex PCR reads through MiXCR, storing one row per CDR3 protein. The sample has some 350,000 distinct CDR3 sequences, just under 25% seen once. The material sequenced was blood. The receptors derive from a man aged 50 or older with Graves' hyperthyroidism. Each CDR3 is given with its conserved first and last residue. Each record gives: clone size, D gene, J gene, CDR3 length, V gene, CDR3 DNA, CDR3 protein. A D gene is named only where the DNA matches it firmly. Rows may omit the clone size; those that give it use once, few, many or a size class.

>NA|NA|TRBJ2-1|16|TRBV7-9
TGTGCCAGCAGCTTATGGGGCAGGGGCCCCTACAATGAGCAGTTCTTC
CASSLWGRGPYNEQFF
>NA|TRBD2|TRBJ2-2|14|TRBV29-1
TGCAGCGTTCGGGTAGCGGGGGACACCGGGGAGCTGTTTTTT
CSVRVAGDTGELFF
>few|NA|TRBJ2-5|17|TRBV19
TGTGCCAGTAGTATAAATCCCGGACAGTCCCTGGGAGAGACCCAGTACTTC
CASSINPGQSLGETQYF
>many|NA|TRBJ2-5|10|TRBV9
TGTGCCAGCGGTGGAGAGACCCAGTACTTC
CASGGETQYF
>many|NA|TRBJ2-7|13|TRBV28
TGTGCCAGCAGTTTATCCAGGTTCTACGAGCAGTACTTC
CASSLSRFYEQYF
>many|NA|TRBJ2-2|15|TRBV6-2/TRBV6-3
TGTGCCAGCAGTTACTCGAGTCCCGGGTCCGGGGAGCTGTTTTTT
CASSYSSPGSGELFF
>few|NA|TRBJ1-1|14|TRBV28
TGTGCCAGCAGTTTCCCCGGGACACACACTGAAGCTTTCTTT
CASSFPGTHTEAFF
>NA|NA|TRBJ2-1|13|TRBV2
TGTGCCAACATGGAGAGCTCCTACAATGAGCAGTTCTTC
CANMESSYNEQFF
>few|NA|TRBJ2-1|14|TRBV14
TGCGCCAGCAGCCAAGGAGGAGGATACAATGAGCAGTTCTTC
CASSQGGGYNEQFF
>few|NA|TRBJ2-7|13|TRBV6-1
TGTGCCAGCAGTGAAGCGTCAGACTACGAGCAGTACTTC
CASSEASDYEQYF
>NA|NA|TRBJ1-5|12|TRBV18
TGTGCCAGCTCACCACCGCGGGGGCCCCAGCATTTT
CASSPPRGPQHF
>few|NA|TRBJ1-3|15|TRBV18
TGTGCCAGCTCACCACCCTCGGGCTCTGGAAACACCATATATTTT
CASSPPSGSGNTIYF
>NA|NA|TRBJ2-6|16|TRBV5-1
TGCGCCAGCAGCTCCGGACAGTCCTCTGGGGCCAACGTCCTGACTTTC
CASSSGQSSGANVLTF